The source of this T cell receptor beta chain is a study of human T cells and chemical hapten exposure. TCRdb fed the RACE reads into MiXCR, producing one record per CDR3 protein. Counted here are some 250,000 distinct CDR3 sequences, over 7.5% occurring once; the ten biggest clones make up roughly 1.2%. As to time point: pre-sensitization, week 0. The sample's treatment: therapeutic diphenylcyclopropenone sensitization with weekly scalp DPC. This clonotype has a handful of counts. This receptor was taken from a man between 18 and 29 years old with alopecia areata. Some clones in this sample may be carry-over from other donors' samples. Specimen: whole blood, collected in connection with sensitization to the hapten diphenylcyclopropenone (DPC).

The CDR3 bases are TGCGCCAGCAGCCAGGCAGGGATGGACTATGGCTACACCTTC. The encoded protein is CASSQAGMDYGYTF. The gene calls are TRBV5-1 and TRBJ1-2; perhaps TRBD1 as D (5 bases). Per the germline V gene, CDR1 is SGHRS and CDR2 is YFSETQ. Trimming removed 4 bases at V and 3 bases at J, with 13 bases between. The CDR3 runs 14 residues.